This TCR beta chain originates from a study of blood T cell repertoires in COVID-19. Study-wide context: T cells, B-cell-depleted T cells, or PBMCs provided the cDNA or gDNA that served as material.

The CDR3 has 15 amino acids. V was clipped by 7 bases and J by 2 bases; unmatched bases: 4. Germline-derived CDR1 and CDR2 are LNHDA and SQIVND (reference sequence). Per the original data handling: Amplifying reference gene primers gave estimates of nucleated cell counts. Some clones are missing from TCRdb's copy, which holds only in-frame ones; the method was immunoSEQ multiplex PCR. D and trimming come from the DNA, and the V and J calls and clone size come from that table. The data contain under 200,000 clones, roughly 91% of them singletons. The receptor comes from a man aged 45 to 65 who had recovered from COVID-19. Sequencing was done on a sample of peripheral blood. The J gene is TRBJ1-5, the V gene TRBV19; the match to TRBD1 covers 11 bases. The CDR3 sequence: CASKRDRGGNQPQHF. In DNA form, the CDR3 reads TGTGCCAGTAAAAGGGACAGGGGGGGCAATCAGCCCCAGCATTTT.